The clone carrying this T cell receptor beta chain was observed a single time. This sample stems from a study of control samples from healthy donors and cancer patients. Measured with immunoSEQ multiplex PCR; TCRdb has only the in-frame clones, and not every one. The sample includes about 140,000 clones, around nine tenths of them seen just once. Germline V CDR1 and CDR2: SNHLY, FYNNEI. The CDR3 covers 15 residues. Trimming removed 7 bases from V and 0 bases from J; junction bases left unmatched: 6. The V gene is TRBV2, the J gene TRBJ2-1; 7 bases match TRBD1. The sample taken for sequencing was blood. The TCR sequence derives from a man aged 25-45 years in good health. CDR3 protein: CASKADRSSYNEQFF. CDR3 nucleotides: TGTGCCAGCAAGGCGGACAGGAGCTCCTACAATGAGCAGTTCTTC.